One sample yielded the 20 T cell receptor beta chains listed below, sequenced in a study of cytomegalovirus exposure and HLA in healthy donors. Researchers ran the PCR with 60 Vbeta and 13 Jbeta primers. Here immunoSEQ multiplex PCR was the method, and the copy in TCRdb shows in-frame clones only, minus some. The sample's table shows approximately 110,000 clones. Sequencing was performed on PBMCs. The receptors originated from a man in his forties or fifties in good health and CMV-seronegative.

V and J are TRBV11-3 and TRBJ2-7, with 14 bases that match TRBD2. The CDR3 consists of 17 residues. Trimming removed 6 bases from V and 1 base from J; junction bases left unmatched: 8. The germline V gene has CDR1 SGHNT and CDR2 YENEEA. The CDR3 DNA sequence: TGTGCCAGCAGTTTGGGACTAGCGGGAGATAGGTCCTACGAGCAGTACTTC. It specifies CASSLGLAGDRSYEQYF.

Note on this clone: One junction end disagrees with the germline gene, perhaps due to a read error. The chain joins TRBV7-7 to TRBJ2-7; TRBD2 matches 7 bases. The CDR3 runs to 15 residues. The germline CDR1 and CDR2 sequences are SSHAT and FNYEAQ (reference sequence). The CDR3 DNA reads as TGTGCTAGCAGCTTAGGCCGGGAGGCCTCCTACGAGCAGTACTTC. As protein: CASSLGREASYEQYF. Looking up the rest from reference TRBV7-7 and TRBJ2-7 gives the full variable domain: GAGVSQSPRYKVTKRGQDVTLRCDPISSHATLYWYQQALGQGPEFLTYFNYEAQPDKSGLPSDRFSAERPEGSISTLTIQRTEQRDSAMYRCASSLGREASYEQYFGPGTRLTVT.

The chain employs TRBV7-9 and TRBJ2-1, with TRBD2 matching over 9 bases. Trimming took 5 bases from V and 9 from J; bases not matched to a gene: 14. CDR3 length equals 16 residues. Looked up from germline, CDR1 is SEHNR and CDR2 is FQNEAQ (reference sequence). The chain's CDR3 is CASSPQNSGSFSEQFF. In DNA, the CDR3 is TGTGCCAGCAGCCCACAAAATAGCGGGAGTTTTAGTGAGCAGTTCTTC. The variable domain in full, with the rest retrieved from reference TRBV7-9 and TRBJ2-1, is DTGVSQNPRHKITKRGQNVTFRCDPISEHNRLYWYRQTLGQGPEFLTYFQNEAQLEKSRLLSDRFSAERPKGSFSTLEIQRTEQGDSAMYLCASSPQNSGSFSEQFFGPGTRLTVL.

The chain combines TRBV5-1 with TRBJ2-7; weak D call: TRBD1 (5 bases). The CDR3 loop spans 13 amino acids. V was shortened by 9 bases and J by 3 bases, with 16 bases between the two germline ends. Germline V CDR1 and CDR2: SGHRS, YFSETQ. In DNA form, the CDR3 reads TGCGCCACCGCAGGGCCCCCTGACTACGAGCAGTACTTC. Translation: CATAGPPDYEQYF.

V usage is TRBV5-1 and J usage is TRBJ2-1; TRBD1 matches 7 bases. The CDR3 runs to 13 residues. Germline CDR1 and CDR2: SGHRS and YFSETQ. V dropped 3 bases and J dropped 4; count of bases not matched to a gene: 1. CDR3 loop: CASSWGQYNEQFF. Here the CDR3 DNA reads TGCGCCAGCAGCTGGGGACAGTACAATGAGCAGTTCTTC. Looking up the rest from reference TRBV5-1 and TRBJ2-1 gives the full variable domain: KAGVTQTPRYLIKTRGQQVTLSCSPISGHRSVSWYQQTPGQGLQFLFEYFSETQRNKGNFPGRFSGRQFSNSRSEMNVSTLELGDSALYLCASSWGQYNEQFFGPGTRLTVL.

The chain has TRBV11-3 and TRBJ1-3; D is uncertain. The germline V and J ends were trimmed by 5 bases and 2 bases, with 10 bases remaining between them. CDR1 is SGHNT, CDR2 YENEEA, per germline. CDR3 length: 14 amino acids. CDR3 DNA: TGTGCCAGCAGCCCCCGCGGGGCTGGAAACACCATATATTTT. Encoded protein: CASSPRGAGNTIYF.

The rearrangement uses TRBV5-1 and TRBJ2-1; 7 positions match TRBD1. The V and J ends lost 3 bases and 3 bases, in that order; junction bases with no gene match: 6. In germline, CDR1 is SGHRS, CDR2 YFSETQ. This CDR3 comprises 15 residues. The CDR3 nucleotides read TGCGCCAGCAGCTCGCCGGGACAGAACTACAATGAGCAGTTCTTC. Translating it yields CASSSPGQNYNEQFF.

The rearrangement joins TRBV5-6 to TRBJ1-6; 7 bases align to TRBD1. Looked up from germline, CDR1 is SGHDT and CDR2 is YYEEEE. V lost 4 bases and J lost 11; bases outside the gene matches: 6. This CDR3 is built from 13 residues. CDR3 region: CASSHRGGPPLHF. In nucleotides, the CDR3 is TGTGCCAGCAGCCACAGGGGTGGGCCACCCCTCCACTTT.

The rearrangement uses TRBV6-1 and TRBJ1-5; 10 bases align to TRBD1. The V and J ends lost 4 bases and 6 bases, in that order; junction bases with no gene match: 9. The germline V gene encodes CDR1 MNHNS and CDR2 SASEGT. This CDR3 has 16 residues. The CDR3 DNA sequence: TGTGCCAGCAGTGGGGGACAGGGGCGAAGACTTCAGCCCCAGCATTTT. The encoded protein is CASSGGQGRRLQPQHF.

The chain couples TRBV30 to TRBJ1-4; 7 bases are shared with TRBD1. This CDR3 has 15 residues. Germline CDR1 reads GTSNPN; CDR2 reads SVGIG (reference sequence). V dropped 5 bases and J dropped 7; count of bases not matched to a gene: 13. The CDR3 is CAWRPDRTGSEKLFF. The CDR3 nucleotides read TGTGCCTGGCGCCCGGACAGGACCGGTAGTGAAAAACTGTTTTTT.

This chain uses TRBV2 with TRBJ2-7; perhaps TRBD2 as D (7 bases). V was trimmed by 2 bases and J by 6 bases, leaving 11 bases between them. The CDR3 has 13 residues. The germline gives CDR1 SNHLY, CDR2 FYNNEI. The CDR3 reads CASSEWGGGEQYF. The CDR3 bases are TGTGCCAGCAGTGAATGGGGAGGGGGCGAGCAGTACTTC.

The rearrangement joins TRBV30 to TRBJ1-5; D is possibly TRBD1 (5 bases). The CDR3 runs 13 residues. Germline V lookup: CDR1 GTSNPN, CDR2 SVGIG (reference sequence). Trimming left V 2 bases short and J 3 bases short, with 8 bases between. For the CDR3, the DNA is TGTGCCTGGAGTCCACAGGTCAATCAGCCCCAGCATTTT. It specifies CAWSPQVNQPQHF.

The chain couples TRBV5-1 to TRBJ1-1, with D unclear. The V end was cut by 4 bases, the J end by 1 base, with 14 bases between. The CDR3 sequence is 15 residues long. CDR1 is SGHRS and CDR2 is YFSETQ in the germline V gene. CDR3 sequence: CASSLLADGNTEAFF. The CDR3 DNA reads TGCGCCAGCAGCCTGCTCGCGGATGGGAACACTGAAGCTTTCTTT. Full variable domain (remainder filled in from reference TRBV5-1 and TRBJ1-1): KAGVTQTPRYLIKTRGQQVTLSCSPISGHRSVSWYQQTPGQGLQFLFEYFSETQRNKGNFPGRFSGRQFSNSRSEMNVSTLELGDSALYLCASSLLADGNTEAFFGQGTRLTVV.

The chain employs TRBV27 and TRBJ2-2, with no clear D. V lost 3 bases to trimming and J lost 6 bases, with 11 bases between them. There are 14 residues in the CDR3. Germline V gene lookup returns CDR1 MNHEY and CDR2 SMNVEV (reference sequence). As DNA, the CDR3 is TGTGCCAGCAGTTTTGGTCTAGTCGCCGGGGAGCTGTTTTTT. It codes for CASSFGLVAGELFF.

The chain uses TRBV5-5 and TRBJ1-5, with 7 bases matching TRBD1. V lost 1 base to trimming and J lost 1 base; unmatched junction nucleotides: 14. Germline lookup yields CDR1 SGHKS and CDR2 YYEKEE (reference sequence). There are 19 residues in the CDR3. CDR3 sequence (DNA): TGTGCCAGCAGCTTGTGGGTCGGAGGGGGCGTATTGAGCAATCAGCCCCAGCATTTT. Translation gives CASSLWVGGGVLSNQPQHF.

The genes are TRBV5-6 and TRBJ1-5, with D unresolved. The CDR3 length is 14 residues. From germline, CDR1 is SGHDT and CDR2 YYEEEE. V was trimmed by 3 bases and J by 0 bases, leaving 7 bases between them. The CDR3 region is CASSWRDSNQPQHF. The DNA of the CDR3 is TGTGCCAGCAGCTGGAGGGATAGCAATCAGCCCCAGCATTTT.

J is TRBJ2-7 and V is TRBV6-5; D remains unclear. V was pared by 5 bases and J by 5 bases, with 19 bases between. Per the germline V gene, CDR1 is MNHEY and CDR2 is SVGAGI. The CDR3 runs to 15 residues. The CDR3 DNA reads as TGTGCCAGCAGTGCCTCATTCCCCGGTAACCACGAGCAGTACTTC. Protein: CASSASFPGNHEQYF.

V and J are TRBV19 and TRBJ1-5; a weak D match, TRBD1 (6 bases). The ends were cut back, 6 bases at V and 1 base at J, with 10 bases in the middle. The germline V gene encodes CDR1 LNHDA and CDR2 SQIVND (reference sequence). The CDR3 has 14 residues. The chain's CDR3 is CASRNRESNQPQHF. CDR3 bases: TGTGCCAGTAGAAACAGGGAGAGCAATCAGCCCCAGCATTTT.

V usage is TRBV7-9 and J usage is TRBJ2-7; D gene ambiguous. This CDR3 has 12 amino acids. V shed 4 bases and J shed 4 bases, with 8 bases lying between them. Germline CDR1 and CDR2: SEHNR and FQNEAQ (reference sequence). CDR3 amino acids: CASSSLTYEQYF. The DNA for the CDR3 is TGTGCCAGCAGCTCTCTAACTTACGAGCAGTACTTC.

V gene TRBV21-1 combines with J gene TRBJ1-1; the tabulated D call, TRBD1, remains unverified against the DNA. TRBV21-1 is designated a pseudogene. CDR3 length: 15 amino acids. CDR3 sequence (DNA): TGTGCCAGCAGCGCCAAGACAGGGGACGACACTGAAGCTTTCTTT. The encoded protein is CASSAKTGDDTEAFF.